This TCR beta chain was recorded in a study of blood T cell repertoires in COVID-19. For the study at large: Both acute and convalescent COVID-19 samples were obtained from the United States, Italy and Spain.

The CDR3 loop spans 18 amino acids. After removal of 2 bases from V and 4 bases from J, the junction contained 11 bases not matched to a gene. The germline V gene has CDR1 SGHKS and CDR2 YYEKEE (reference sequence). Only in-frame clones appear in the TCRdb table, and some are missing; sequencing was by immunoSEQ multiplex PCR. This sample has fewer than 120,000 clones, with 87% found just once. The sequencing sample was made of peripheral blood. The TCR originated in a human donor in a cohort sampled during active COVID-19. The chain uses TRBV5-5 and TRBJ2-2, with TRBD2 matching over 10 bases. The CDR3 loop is CASSFGTSGISGTGELFF. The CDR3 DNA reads TGTGCCAGCAGCTTCGGTACTAGCGGGATTTCGGGCACCGGGGAGCTGTTTTTT.